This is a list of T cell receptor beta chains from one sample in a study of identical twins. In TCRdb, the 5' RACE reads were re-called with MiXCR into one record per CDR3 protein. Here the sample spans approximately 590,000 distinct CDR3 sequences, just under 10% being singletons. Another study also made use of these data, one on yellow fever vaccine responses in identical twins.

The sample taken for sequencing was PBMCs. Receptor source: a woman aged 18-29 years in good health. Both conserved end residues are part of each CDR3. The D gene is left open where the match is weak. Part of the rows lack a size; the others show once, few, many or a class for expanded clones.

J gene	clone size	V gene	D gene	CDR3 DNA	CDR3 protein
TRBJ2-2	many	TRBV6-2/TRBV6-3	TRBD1	TGTGCCAGCAGTTACAAGGACAGGGCAACCGGGGAGCTGTTTTTT	CASSYKDRATGELFF
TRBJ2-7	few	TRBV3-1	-	TGTGCCAGCAGCCAAGATCTCTCCCGTAGTTACGAGCAGTACTTC	CASSQDLSRSYEQYF
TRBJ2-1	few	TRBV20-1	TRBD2	TGCAGTGCTAGTAGCGGGGGGGAGCAGTTCTTC	CSASSGGEQFF
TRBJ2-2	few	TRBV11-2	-	TGTGCCAGCAGCCGCCCCTTAGGGACTACCGGGGAGCTGTTTTTT	CASSRPLGTTGELFF
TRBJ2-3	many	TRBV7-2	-	TGTGCCAGCAGCTCGAGCGGCTACCGAACAGATACGCAGTATTTT	CASSSSGYRTDTQYF
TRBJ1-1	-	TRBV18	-	TGTGCCAGCTCACCACCGTCAGGGGCGAACACTGAAGCTTTCTTT	CASSPPSGANTEAFF
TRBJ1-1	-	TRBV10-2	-	TGCGCCAGCAGTGAAATGAACACTGAAGCTTTCTTT	CASSEMNTEAFF
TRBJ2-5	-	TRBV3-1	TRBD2	TGTGCCAGCAGCCAAGAGGGGGGGTTGGGGACCCAGTACTTC	CASSQEGGLGTQYF
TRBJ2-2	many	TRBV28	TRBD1	TGTGCCAGCAGTGAAAGGACAGGGGGCACCGGGGAGCTGTTTTTT	CASSERTGGTGELFF
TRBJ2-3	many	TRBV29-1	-	TGCAGCGTACGCGTAAGCACAGATACGCAGTATTTT	CSVRVSTDTQYF
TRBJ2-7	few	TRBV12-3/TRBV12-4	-	TGTGCCAGCAGTTTATACCCCGAGGGGCGGGGGCCTCCCCTCCGCTACGAGCAGTACTTC	CASSLYPEGRGPPLRYEQYF
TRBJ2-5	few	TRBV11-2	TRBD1	TGTGCCAGCACGCGACAGGGCCCTCAAGAGACCCAGTACTTC	CASTRQGPQETQYF
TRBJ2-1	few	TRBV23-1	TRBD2	TGCGCCGGACCGGGACTAGCGGGCCAAAGCTCCTACAATGAGCAGTTCTTC	CAGPGLAGQSSYNEQFF
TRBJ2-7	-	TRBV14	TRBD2	TGTGCCAGCAGCCAACGTGGGACTAGTTTCTACGAGCAGTACTTC	CASSQRGTSFYEQYF
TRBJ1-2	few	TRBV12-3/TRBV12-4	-	TGTGCCAGCAGTTTAGCGAAGAGTGGTTTCGGCTATGGCTACACCTTC	CASSLAKSGFGYGYTF
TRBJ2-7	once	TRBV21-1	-	TGTGCCAGCAGCCTACGGACTAGCGGGAACCCCTACGAGCAGTACTTC	CASSLRTSGNPYEQYF
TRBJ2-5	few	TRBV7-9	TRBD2	TGTGCCAGCAGCTACACGGGGGGGGCGCAAGAGACCCAGTACTTC	CASSYTGGAQETQYF
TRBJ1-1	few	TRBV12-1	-	TGTGCCAGCAGCCCCGCCGGACATCTACGGAACACTGAAGCTTTCTTT	CASSPAGHLRNTEAFF
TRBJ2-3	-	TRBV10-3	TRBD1	TGTGCCATATCTGCCGGACAGGGGGGAACAGATACGCAGTATTTT	CAISAGQGGTDTQYF
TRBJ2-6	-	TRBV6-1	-	TGTGCCAGCGCGGGGGCCTCTGGGGCCAACGTCCTGACTTTC	CASAGASGANVLTF
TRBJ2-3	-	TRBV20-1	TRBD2	TGCAGTGCAAACCATCCTAGCGGGAGGGCCCTGGGAGATACGCAGTATTTT	CSANHPSGRALGDTQYF
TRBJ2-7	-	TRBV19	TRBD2	TGTGCCAGTAGTGTCCCCGGGACTAGCGGCTACGAGCAGTACTTC	CASSVPGTSGYEQYF
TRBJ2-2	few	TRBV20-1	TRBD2	TGCAGTGGACTAGCGGGAGGGAACACCGGGGAGCTGTTTTTT	CSGLAGGNTGELFF
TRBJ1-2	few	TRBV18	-	TGTGCCAGCTCCCCGGGACCTCCGTTGGACTATGGCTACACCTTC	CASSPGPPLDYGYTF
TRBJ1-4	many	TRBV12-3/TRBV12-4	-	TGTGCCAGCAGTTCAGGGGCCCTGGGTGAAAAACTGTTTTTT	CASSSGALGEKLFF
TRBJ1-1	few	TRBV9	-	TGTGCCAGCAGCCCCGAGGCAAACCTGAACACTGAAGCTTTCTTT	CASSPEANLNTEAFF
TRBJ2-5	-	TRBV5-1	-	TGCGCCAGCAGCTTGACTATCGTACTACAAGAGACCCAGTACTTC	CASSLTIVLQETQYF
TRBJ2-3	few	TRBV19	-	TGTGCCAGTAGTATGGCAGGGTTGGGCACAGATACGCAGTATTTT	CASSMAGLGTDTQYF
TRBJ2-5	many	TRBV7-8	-	TGTGCCAGCAGCTTCATCGGGGGACCCAACCAAGAGACCCAGTACTTC	CASSFIGGPNQETQYF
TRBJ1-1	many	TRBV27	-	TGTGCCAGCCGGGACCGCGAGAACACTGAAGCTTTCTTT	CASRDRENTEAFF
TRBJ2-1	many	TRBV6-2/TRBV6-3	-	TGTGCCAGCAGTTACTCGACTATTGAGCAGTTCTTC	CASSYSTIEQFF